Included here is one TCR beta chain sequence, with context. Its antigen is as yet unknown. The CDR3 sequence is 18 residues long. The germline V and J ends were trimmed by 2 bases and 0 bases, with 14 bases remaining between them. From germline, CDR1 is MDHEN and CDR2 SYDVKM. This record comes from a study of spatial heterogeneity in lung cancer. Broader study findings: Ubiquitous expanded tumor TCRs appeared in blood more at resection than follow-up.

Stated time point: blood at routine non-recurrence follow-up after resection. Individually, TCR cDNA molecules were each labelled with a unique molecular identifier. In TCRdb, the 5' RACE reads were re-called with MiXCR into one record per CDR3 protein. The sample includes 25,000 to 35,000 distinct CDR3 sequences, more than 4.5% of them seen just once. The source material was PBMCs, sampled at follow-up. J is TRBJ2-6 and V is TRBV28, with D perhaps given as TRBD1 or TRBD2 (5 bases each). The receptor comes from a female donor with early-stage non-small cell lung cancer. The CDR3 sequence is CASSLVGTDDSGANVLTF. CDR3 nucleotides: TGTGCCAGCAGTTTAGTCGGGACGGATGACTCTGGGGCCAACGTCCTGACTTTC.